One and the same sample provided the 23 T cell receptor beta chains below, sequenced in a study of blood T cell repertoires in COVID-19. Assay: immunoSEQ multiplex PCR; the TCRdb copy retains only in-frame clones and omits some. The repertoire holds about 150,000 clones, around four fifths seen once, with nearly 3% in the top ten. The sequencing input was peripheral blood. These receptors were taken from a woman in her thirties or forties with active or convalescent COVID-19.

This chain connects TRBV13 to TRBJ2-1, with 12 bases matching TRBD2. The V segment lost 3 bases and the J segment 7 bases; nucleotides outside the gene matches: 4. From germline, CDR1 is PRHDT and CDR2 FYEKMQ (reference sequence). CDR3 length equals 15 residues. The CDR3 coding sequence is TGTGCCAGCAGCTTGCTAGCGGGAGGGCAGAATGAGCAGTTCTTC. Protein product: CASSLLAGGQNEQFF.

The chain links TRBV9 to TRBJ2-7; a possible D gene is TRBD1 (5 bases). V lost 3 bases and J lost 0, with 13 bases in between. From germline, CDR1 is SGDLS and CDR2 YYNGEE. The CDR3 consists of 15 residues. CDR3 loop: CASSEGLIVSYEQYF. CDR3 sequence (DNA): TGTGCCAGCAGCGAGGGGCTGATTGTCTCCTACGAGCAGTACTTC.

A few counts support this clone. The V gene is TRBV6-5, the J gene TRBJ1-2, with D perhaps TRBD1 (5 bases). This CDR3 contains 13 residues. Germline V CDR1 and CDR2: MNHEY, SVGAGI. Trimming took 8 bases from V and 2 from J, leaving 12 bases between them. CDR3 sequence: CASRTGPNYGYTF. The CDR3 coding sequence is TGTGCCAGCCGCACAGGACCGAACTATGGCTACACCTTC.

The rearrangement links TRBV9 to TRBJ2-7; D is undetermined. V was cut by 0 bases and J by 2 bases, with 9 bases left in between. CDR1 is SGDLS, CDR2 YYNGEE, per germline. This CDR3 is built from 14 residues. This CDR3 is CASSVGEITYEQYF. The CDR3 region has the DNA TGTGCCAGCAGCGTAGGCGAAATTACCTACGAGCAGTACTTC.

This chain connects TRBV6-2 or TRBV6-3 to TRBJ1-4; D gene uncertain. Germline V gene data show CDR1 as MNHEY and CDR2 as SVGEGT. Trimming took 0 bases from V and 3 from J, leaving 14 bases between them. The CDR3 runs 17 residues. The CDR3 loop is CASSYSKKLRPNEKLFF. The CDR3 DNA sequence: TGTGCCAGCAGTTACTCGAAGAAACTGCGCCCTAATGAAAAACTGTTTTTT.

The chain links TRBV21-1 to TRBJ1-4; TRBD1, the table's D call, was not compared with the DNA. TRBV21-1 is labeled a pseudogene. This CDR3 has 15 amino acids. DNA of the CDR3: TGTGCCAGATTAAGAACAGGGGATAGTGGTGAAAAACTGTTTTTT. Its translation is CARLRTGDSGEKLFF.

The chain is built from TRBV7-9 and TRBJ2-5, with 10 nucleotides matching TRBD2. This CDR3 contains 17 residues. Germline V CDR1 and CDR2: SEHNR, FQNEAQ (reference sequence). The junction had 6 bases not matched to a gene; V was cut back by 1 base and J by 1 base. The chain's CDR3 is CASSLGGLAGAQETQYF. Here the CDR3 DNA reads TGTGCCAGCAGCTTAGGTGGGCTAGCGGGGGCCCAAGAGACCCAGTACTTC.

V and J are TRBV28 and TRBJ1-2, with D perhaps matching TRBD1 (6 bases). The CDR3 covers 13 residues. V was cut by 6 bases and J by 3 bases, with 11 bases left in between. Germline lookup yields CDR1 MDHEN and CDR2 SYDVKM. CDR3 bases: TGTGCCAGCAGCCAAAGGACAGACTATGGCTACACCTTC. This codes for CASSQRTDYGYTF.

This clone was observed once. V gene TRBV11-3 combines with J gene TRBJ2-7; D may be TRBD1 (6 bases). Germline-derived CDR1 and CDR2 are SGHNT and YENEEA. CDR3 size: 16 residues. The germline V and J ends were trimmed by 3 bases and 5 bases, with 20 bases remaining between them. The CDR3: CASSFTRTEGMDEQYF. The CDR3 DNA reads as TGTGCCAGCAGCTTCACACGGACAGAGGGAATGGACGAGCAGTACTTC.

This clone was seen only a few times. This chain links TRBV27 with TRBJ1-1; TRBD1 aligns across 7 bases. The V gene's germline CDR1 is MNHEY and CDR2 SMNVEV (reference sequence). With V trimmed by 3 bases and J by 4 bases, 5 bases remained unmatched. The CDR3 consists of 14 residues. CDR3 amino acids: CASSLDRIGTEAFF. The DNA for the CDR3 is TGTGCCAGCAGTTTGGACAGGATTGGCACTGAAGCTTTCTTT.

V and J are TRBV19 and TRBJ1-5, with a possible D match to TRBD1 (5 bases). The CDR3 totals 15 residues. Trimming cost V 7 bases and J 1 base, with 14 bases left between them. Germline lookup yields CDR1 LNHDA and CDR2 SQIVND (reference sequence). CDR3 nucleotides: TGTGCCAGTATCGGGAGGGGCGTGAGCAATCAGCCCCAGCATTTT. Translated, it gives CASIGRGVSNQPQHF.

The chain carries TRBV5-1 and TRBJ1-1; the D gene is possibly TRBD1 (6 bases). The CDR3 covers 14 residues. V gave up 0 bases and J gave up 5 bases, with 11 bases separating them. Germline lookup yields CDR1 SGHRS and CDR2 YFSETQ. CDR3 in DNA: TGCGCCAGCAGCTTGGAGGGGGAGAGAACTGAAGCTTTCTTT. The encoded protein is CASSLEGERTEAFF.

The CDR3 nucleotides are TGTGCCACCAGGGACAGCAACACCGGGGAGCTGTTTTTT. Amino acids: CATRDSNTGELFF. The chain is built from TRBV24-1 and TRBJ2-2, with D perhaps matching TRBD1 (6 bases). V lost 7 bases, J lost 2 bases, and 7 bases lay in between. CDR3 size: 13 residues. The germline gives CDR1 KGHDR, CDR2 SFDVKD.

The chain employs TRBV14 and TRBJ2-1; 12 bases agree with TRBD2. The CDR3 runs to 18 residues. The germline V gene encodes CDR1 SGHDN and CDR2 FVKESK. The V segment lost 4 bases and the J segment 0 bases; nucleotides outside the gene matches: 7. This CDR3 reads CASSPRLAGVSSYNEQFF. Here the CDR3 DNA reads TGTGCCAGCAGCCCCCGACTAGCGGGAGTCTCCTCCTACAATGAGCAGTTCTTC.

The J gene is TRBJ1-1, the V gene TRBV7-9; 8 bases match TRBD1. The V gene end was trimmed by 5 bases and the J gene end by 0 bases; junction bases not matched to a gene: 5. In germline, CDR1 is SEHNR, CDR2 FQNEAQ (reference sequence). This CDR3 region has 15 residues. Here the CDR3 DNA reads TGTGCCAGCAGCCGAAGGACAGGGATGAACACTGAAGCTTTCTTT. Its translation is CASSRRTGMNTEAFF.

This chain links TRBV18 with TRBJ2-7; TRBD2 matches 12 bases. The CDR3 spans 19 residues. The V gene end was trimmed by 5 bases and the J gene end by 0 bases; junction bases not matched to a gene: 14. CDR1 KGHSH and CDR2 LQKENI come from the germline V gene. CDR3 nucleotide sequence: TGTGCCAGCTCAGCCGGGACTAGCGGGTCGCCTGTCAGCTCCTACGAGCAGTACTTC. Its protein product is CASSAGTSGSPVSSYEQYF.

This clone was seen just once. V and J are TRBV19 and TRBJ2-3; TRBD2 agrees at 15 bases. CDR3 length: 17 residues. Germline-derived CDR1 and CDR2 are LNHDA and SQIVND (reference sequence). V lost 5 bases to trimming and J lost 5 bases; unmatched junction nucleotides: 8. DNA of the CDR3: TGTGCCAGTAGTGAAGGACTAGCGGGAGGGCGGGGAGATACGCAGTATTTT. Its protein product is CASSEGLAGGRGDTQYF.

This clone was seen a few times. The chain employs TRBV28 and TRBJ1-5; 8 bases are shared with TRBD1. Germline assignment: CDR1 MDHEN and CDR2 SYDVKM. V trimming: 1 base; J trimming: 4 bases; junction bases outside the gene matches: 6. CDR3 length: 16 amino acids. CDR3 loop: CASSLSRGLSNQPQHF. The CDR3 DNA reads TGTGCCAGCAGTTTATCCAGGGGGCTTAGTAATCAGCCCCAGCATTTT.

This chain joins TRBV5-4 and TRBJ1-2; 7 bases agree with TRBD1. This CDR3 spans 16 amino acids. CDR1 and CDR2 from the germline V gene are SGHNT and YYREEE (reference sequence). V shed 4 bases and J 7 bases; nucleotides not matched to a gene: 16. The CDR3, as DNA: TGTGCCAGCAGCCCCGCCGGGACAGAGATGTTCAGTGGCTACACCTTC. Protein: CASSPAGTEMFSGYTF.

For the CDR3, the DNA is TGTGCCAGCAGCAGGGACAGCTACGAGCAGTACTTC. It is translated as CASSRDSYEQYF. This chain connects TRBV5-6 to TRBJ2-7; 7 bases fit TRBD1. Trimming cost V 4 bases and J 3 bases; bases outside gene matches: 1. CDR3 length: 12 residues. In germline, CDR1 is SGHDT, CDR2 YYEEEE.

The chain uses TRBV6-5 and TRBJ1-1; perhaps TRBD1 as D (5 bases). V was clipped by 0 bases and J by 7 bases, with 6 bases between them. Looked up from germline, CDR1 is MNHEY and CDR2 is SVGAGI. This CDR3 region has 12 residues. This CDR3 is CASSYSQGEAFF. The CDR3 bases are TGTGCCAGCAGTTACTCGCAGGGTGAAGCTTTCTTT.

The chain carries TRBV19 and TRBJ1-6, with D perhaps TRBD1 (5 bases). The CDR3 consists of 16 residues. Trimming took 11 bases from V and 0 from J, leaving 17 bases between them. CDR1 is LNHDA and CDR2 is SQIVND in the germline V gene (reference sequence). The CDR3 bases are TGTGCCTCAGTATCTCTCCAGGGCTCCTATAATTCACCCCTCCACTTT. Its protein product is CASVSLQGSYNSPLHF.

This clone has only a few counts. CDR3 amino acids: CAIRGGIYEQYF. In DNA form, the CDR3 reads TGTGCCATCAGGGGGGGGATCTACGAGCAGTACTTC. This chain connects TRBV10-3 to TRBJ2-7; 7 positions match TRBD2. Germline trimming cut 6 bases from V and 3 bases from J; bases unmatched to any gene: 2. Germline V CDR1 and CDR2: ENHRY, SYGVKD. The CDR3 is made up of 12 amino acids.